The 13 T cell receptor beta chains below all came from one sample that was sequenced in a study of Ad26.COV2.S vaccination and SARS-CoV-2 variants. The treatment is: some 20 received Ad26.COV2.S at low or high dose, single or two shots; about 5 received placebo; per-sample allocation not given. Sampling was performed 63 days after the first vaccine or placebo injection. Clones were sequenced by immunoSEQ multiplex PCR, and TCRdb holds only the in-frame ones, with some missing. The table has roughly 700,000 clones, around 90% seen once; the top ten hold nearly 1.5%. The material sequenced was peripheral blood, taken in a trial of Ad26.COV2.S vaccine versus placebo. The receptors were sampled from a person between 18 and 60 years old who received the Ad26.COV2.S COVID-19 vaccine or a placebo.

This chain joins TRBV18 and TRBJ1-4; a weak D match, TRBD1 (6 bases). The CDR3 is 14 amino acids. Germline V gene sequence: CDR1 KGHSH, CDR2 LQKENI. Between the trimmed V and J ends, which lost 3 bases and 6 bases, there was a span of 11 bases. The CDR3 loop is CASSPGQRDEKLFF. Written as DNA, the CDR3 is TGTGCCAGCTCACCCGGACAGCGGGATGAAAAACTGTTTTTT.

The chain recombines TRBV14 with TRBJ2-3; 7 bases match TRBD1. Trimming took 3 bases from V and 2 from J; bases not matched to a gene: 5. Per the germline V gene, CDR1 is SGHDN and CDR2 is FVKESK. The CDR3 contains 15 residues. CDR3 residues: CASSHGTELTDTQYF. CDR3 DNA sequence: TGTGCCAGCAGCCATGGGACAGAACTCACAGATACGCAGTATTTT.

This rearrangement joins TRBV3-1 (or the pseudogene TRBV3-2) to TRBJ1-2; D ambiguous. Per germline, CDR1 LGHDT and CDR2 YNNKEL (reference sequence). The CDR3 consists of 14 residues. Trimming took off 4 bases at V and 1 base at J, with 10 bases between the two ends. CDR3 residues: CASSRGPVNYGYTF. CDR3 bases: TGTGCCAGCAGCCGAGGACCCGTTAACTATGGCTACACCTTC.

The rearrangement uses TRBV6-2 or TRBV6-3 and TRBJ1-1, with D maybe TRBD1 (6 bases). This CDR3 has 18 amino acids. Germline values: CDR1 MNHEY, CDR2 SVGEGT. Between the trimmed V and J ends, which lost 6 bases and 1 base, there was a span of 24 bases. In DNA form, the CDR3 reads TGTGCCAGCAGCCGAACTGAGGGGGATGTTTCGGAGAACACTGAAGCTTTCTTT. Protein sequence: CASSRTEGDVSENTEAFF.

The V call is TRBV7-2, the J call TRBJ1-5, with a possible D match to TRBD1 (5 bases). The CDR3 extends over 15 amino acids. Germline values: CDR1 SGHTA, CDR2 FQGNSA. Trimming stripped 5 bases from V and 6 bases from J, with 17 bases between. The CDR3 here is CASSLWGEGTQPQHF. The CDR3 DNA reads TGTGCCAGCAGCCTTTGGGGGGAGGGCACTCAGCCCCAGCATTTT.

This chain uses TRBV11-2 with TRBJ1-6; tentatively, D is TRBD1 (5 bases). V lost 1 base to trimming and J lost 8 bases, with 9 bases between them. The CDR3 consists of 14 residues. CDR1 and CDR2 (germline): SGHAT, FQNNGV. The CDR3 DNA is TGTGCCAGCAGCTTAGGACAGCGGGATTCACCCCTCCACTTT. Translation gives CASSLGQRDSPLHF.

This chain links TRBV5-6 with TRBJ2-1; D possibly matches TRBD1 or TRBD2 (5 bases each). Germline CDR1 and CDR2: SGHDT and YYEEEE. The V gene lost 1 base and the J gene lost 2 bases, with 7 bases spanning the gap. The CDR3 has 14 residues. The CDR3 protein is CASSLSGPYNEQFF. CDR3 coding DNA: TGTGCCAGCAGCTTGTCGGGGCCCTACAATGAGCAGTTCTTC. Supplemented by reference TRBV5-6 and TRBJ2-1, the full variable domain reads DAGVTQSPTHLIKTRGQQVTLRCSPKSGHDTVSWYQQALGQGPQFIFQYYEEEERQRGNFPDRFSGHQFPNYSSELNVNALLLGDSALYLCASSLSGPYNEQFFGPGTRLTVL.

CDR3 sequence: CASSDRSEQYF. The CDR3 DNA reads TGTGCCAGCAGTGACAGGAGCGAGCAGTACTTC. V is TRBV27 and J is TRBJ2-7; D possibly corresponds to TRBD1 (6 bases). The CDR3 consists of 11 residues. Trimming stripped 5 bases from V and 6 bases from J, with 8 bases between. Germline V gene data show CDR1 as MNHEY and CDR2 as SMNVEV (reference sequence).

The gene calls are TRBV7-2 and TRBJ2-1; a weak D match, TRBD1 (7 bases). The CDR3 is made up of 15 amino acids. V lost 4 bases to trimming and J lost 7 bases, with 17 bases between them. In germline, CDR1 is SGHTA, CDR2 FQGNSA. The CDR3 DNA sequence: TGTGCCAGCAGCTCGAGGACTACCAGGGGGAATGAGCAGTTCTTC. Translated: CASSSRTTRGNEQFF.

This clone was recorded only once. The chain uses TRBV13 and TRBJ2-3; TRBD1 or TRBD2 may be the D gene (6 bases each). Germline CDR1 reads PRHDT; CDR2 reads FYEKMQ (reference sequence). V lost 5 bases and J lost 1, with 19 bases in between. This CDR3 is 17 amino acids long. The CDR3 nucleotides are TGTGCCAGCAGCAGCAGGGGAGAAAGGAGGGGCACAGATACGCAGTATTTT. Translation: CASSSRGERRGTDTQYF.

The chain uses TRBV24-1 and TRBJ1-1, with unresolved D. CDR3 length equals 12 residues. V dropped 3 bases and J dropped 3 bases, with 4 bases sitting between them. CDR1 is KGHDR, CDR2 SFDVKD, per germline. This chain's CDR3 is CATSDSYTEAFF. The DNA for the CDR3 is TGTGCCACCAGTGATAGTTACACTGAAGCTTTCTTT.

The chain combines TRBV4-3 with TRBJ1-1; D unclear. This CDR3 region has 11 residues. V lost 4 bases and J lost 10, with 10 bases in between. CDR1 is LGHNA and CDR2 is YSLEER in the germline V gene. The CDR3 nucleotides are TGCGCCAGCAGCCCCCCAAATCTAGCTTTCTTT. Its translation: CASSPPNLAFF.

The CDR3 loop reads CASSPLQGRTGNTIYF. The CDR3 nucleotides read TGTGCCAGCAGCCCTCTGCAGGGGCGCACTGGAAACACCATATATTTT. The V gene is TRBV7-2, the J gene TRBJ1-3; perhaps TRBD1 as D (6 bases). The CDR3 is made up of 16 amino acids. CDR1 is SGHTA, CDR2 FQGNSA, per germline. Between the trimmed V and J ends, which lost 5 bases and 2 bases, there was a span of 16 bases.